One and the same sample provided the 30 T cell receptor beta chains below, sequenced in a study of blood T cell repertoires in COVID-19. Here immunoSEQ multiplex PCR was the method, and the copy in TCRdb shows in-frame clones only, minus some. This table has roughly 230,000 clones, almost 90% appearing once. The specimen was peripheral blood. These receptors originate from a woman in her sixties or seventies with COVID-19, enrolled during active disease.

This sequence joins TRBV3-1 (or the pseudogene TRBV3-2) and TRBJ1-5; 9 nucleotides align to TRBD1. The CDR3 covers 14 residues. Germline V gives CDR1 LGHDT, CDR2 YNNKEL (reference sequence). V gave up 4 bases and J gave up 2 bases; unmatched junction bases: 0. The CDR3 coding sequence is TGTGCCAGCAGCCGGACAGGGGGCAATCAGCCCCAGCATTTT. It codes for CASSRTGGNQPQHF.

The V and J genes are TRBV15 and TRBJ1-5; weak D call: TRBD1 (6 bases). The CDR3 runs 17 residues. CDR1 and CDR2 (germline): LNHNV, YYDKDF (reference sequence). V shed 0 bases and J shed 1 base, with 13 bases lying between them. CDR3 region: CATSRDRGGMSNQPQHF. The CDR3 bases are TGTGCCACCAGCAGAGATCGAGGGGGTATGAGCAATCAGCCCCAGCATTTT.

The V call is TRBV6-2 or TRBV6-3, the J call TRBJ1-1; 8 nucleotides line up with TRBD1. Germline CDR1 reads MNHEY; CDR2 reads SVGEGT. CDR3 length equals 13 residues. V dropped 1 base and J dropped 8; count of bases not matched to a gene: 3. The DNA for the CDR3 is TGTGCCAGCAGTTACTTGGGGGACAGGGAAGCTTTCTTT. Translating gives CASSYLGDREAFF.

The chain is built from TRBV5-1 and TRBJ1-1, with D tentatively TRBD1 (5 bases). The CDR3 totals 15 residues. V lost 4 bases to trimming and J lost 4 bases, with 17 bases between them. Germline CDR1 reads SGHRS; CDR2 reads YFSETQ. The CDR3 DNA sequence: TGCGCCAGCAGCCCCGGCAATGGGGCTTTCACTGAAGCTTTCTTT. The encoded protein is CASSPGNGAFTEAFF.

The chain links TRBV2 to TRBJ1-4; D ambiguous. This CDR3 is built from 14 residues. From germline, CDR1 is SNHLY and CDR2 FYNNEI. The V gene lost 8 bases and the J gene lost 8 bases, with 18 bases spanning the gap. The CDR3 nucleotides are TGTGCCAGCCGAACCGGGTCCACGCAAGAAAAACTGTTTTTT. It yields the protein CASRTGSTQEKLFF.

This clone was observed a single time. The gene calls are TRBV29-1 and TRBJ1-5; possible D gene TRBD1, 5 bases. This CDR3 has 12 amino acids. The V end was cut by 0 bases, the J end by 7 bases, with 7 bases between. The V gene's germline CDR1 is SQVTM and CDR2 ANQGSEA. The CDR3 here is CSVEEGGQPQHF. The CDR3, as DNA: TGCAGCGTTGAAGAGGGGGGACAGCCCCAGCATTTT.

J is TRBJ2-1 and V is TRBV7-9; 10 nucleotides agree with TRBD2. In germline, CDR1 is SEHNR, CDR2 FQNEAQ (reference sequence). Losses at the gene ends were 1 base for V and 11 bases for J; bases not matched to a gene: 8. This CDR3 is 15 amino acids long. The CDR3 DNA reads as TGTGCCAGCAGCTTAGTGAGTAGCGGGGGGCCGAAGCAGTTCTTC. It encodes CASSLVSSGGPKQFF.

CDR3 DNA sequence: TGTGCCAGCAGTCGTAGCCCATCAAATTCACCCCTCCACTTT. Protein product: CASSRSPSNSPLHF. The V call is TRBV6-5, the J call TRBJ1-6, with D unclear. The CDR3 covers 14 residues. Germline V gene sequence: CDR1 MNHEY, CDR2 SVGAGI. V gave up 5 bases and J gave up 7 bases, with 12 bases separating them.

The chain couples TRBV7-9 to TRBJ1-3, with 8 bases fitting TRBD1. Germline values: CDR1 SEHNR, CDR2 FQNEAQ (reference sequence). This CDR3 is 16 amino acids long. Trimming at V came to 5 bases and at J to 0 bases, leaving 6 bases not matched to a gene. The CDR3 coding sequence is TGTGCCAGCAGCCCAGGGGGCCCCGGCTCTGGAAACACCATATATTTT. Amino acid sequence: CASSPGGPGSGNTIYF.

This sequence joins TRBV29-1 and TRBJ2-5; D gene ambiguous. The V end was cut by 7 bases, the J end by 1 base, with 13 bases between. CDR3 length: 13 residues. CDR1 and CDR2 (germline): SQVTM, ANQGSEA. The CDR3 DNA reads TGCAGCGCCATTCCGGAGTCCCAAGAGACCCAGTACTTC. As protein: CSAIPESQETQYF. The whole variable domain, remainder taken from reference TRBV29-1 and TRBJ2-5, is SAVISQKPSRDICQRGTSLTIQCQVDSQVTMMFWYRQQPGQSLTLIATANQGSEATYESGFVIDKFPISRPNLTFSTLTVSNMSPEDSSIYLCSAIPESQETQYFGPGTRLLVL.

The chain combines TRBV18 with TRBJ1-2, with D perhaps matching TRBD1 (5 bases). The V gene's germline CDR1 is KGHSH and CDR2 LQKENI. V dropped 3 bases and J dropped 8 bases, with 16 bases sitting between them. This CDR3 is built from 14 residues. Written as DNA, the CDR3 is TGTGCCAGCTCACCCCGGGACTTGTGGGCCGGCTACACCTTC. It yields the protein CASSPRDLWAGYTF.

V usage is TRBV27 and J usage is TRBJ1-4; D gene unclear. Trimming stripped 5 bases from V and 0 bases from J, with 7 bases between. Germline-derived CDR1 and CDR2 are MNHEY and SMNVEV (reference sequence). The length of the CDR3 is 14 residues. Here the CDR3 DNA reads TGTGCCAGCAGTCTTCTTCCAACTAATGAAAAACTGTTTTTT. This translates into CASSLLPTNEKLFF.

The rearrangement links TRBV6-2 or TRBV6-3 to TRBJ2-6; weak D call: TRBD2 (5 bases). Trimming removed 2 bases at V and 0 bases at J, with 14 bases between. Germline lookup yields CDR1 MNHEY and CDR2 SVGEGT. This CDR3 has 18 amino acids. Here the CDR3 DNA reads TGTGCCAGCAGTTACGAATTGACTACCTCCTCTGGGGCCAACGTCCTGACTTTC. Translation gives CASSYELTTSSGANVLTF.

The chain has TRBV7-9 and TRBJ2-1; 7 bases agree with TRBD1. Germline CDR1 is SEHNR and CDR2 is FQNEAQ (reference sequence). After removal of 5 bases from V and 5 bases from J, the junction contained 9 bases not matched to a gene. This CDR3 spans 15 amino acids. CDR3 DNA sequence: TGTGCCAGCAGCCCCGGGACAGATAGACACAATGAGCAGTTCTTC. This codes for CASSPGTDRHNEQFF.

The gene calls are TRBV4-2 and TRBJ2-7, with 7 bases fitting TRBD2. CDR3 length: 15 residues. Trimming cost V 4 bases and J 2 bases; bases outside gene matches: 8. Per germline, CDR1 LGHNA and CDR2 YNFKEQ. This CDR3 is CASSPQAGQPYEQYF. The CDR3 DNA reads as TGTGCCAGCAGCCCTCAAGCGGGGCAACCCTACGAGCAGTACTTC.

This clone appeared a few times. This chain joins TRBV7-2 and TRBJ1-2, with a weak D call TRBD1 (5 bases). CDR3 length equals 13 residues. Trimming took off 1 base at V and 7 bases at J, with 10 bases between the two ends. The germline V gene encodes CDR1 SGHTA and CDR2 FQGNSA. CDR3 sequence: CASSLVEGAGYTF. The CDR3 DNA reads TGTGCCAGCAGCTTAGTGGAAGGGGCTGGCTACACCTTC. The full variable domain, its missing parts supplied by reference TRBV7-2 and TRBJ1-2, is GAGVSQSPSNKVTEKGKDVELRCDPISGHTALYWYRQSLGQGLEFLIYFQGNSAPDKSGLPSDRFSAERTGGSVSTLTIQRTQQEDSAVYLCASSLVEGAGYTFGSGTRLTVV.

This clone was detected a few times. The CDR3 bases are TGCGCCAGCAGCTTGGACAACTCTGGAAACACCATATATTTT. Translated, it gives CASSLDNSGNTIYF. V gene TRBV5-1 combines with J gene TRBJ1-3; D is ambiguous. This CDR3 region has 14 residues. CDR1 is SGHRS, CDR2 YFSETQ, per germline. Trimming shortened V by 0 bases and J by 0 bases, and 4 bases separated the two germline ends.

The rearrangement uses TRBV6-5 and TRBJ2-1; 8 nucleotides align to TRBD1. J gave up 6 bases and V 8 bases, and 6 bases lay outside the gene matches. Looked up from germline, CDR1 is MNHEY and CDR2 is SVGAGI. The length of the CDR3 is 13 residues. CDR3 coding DNA: TGTGCCAGCGGGACAGGAGTGACCAATGAGCAGTTCTTC. The encoded protein is CASGTGVTNEQFF.

The rearrangement joins TRBV21-1 to TRBJ2-2; the D call of TRBD1 is as the table states it, not checked on the DNA. TRBV21-1 is given as a pseudogene. The CDR3 extends over 20 amino acids. CDR3 coding DNA: TGTGCCAGCAGCAACACGAAAGGGACAGGGGCCCTCGCGAACACCGGGGAGCTGTTTTTT. Residues: CASSNTKGTGALANTGELFF.

The chain joins TRBV6-2 or TRBV6-3 to TRBJ2-7, with 9 positions matching TRBD1. Germline V gene lookup returns CDR1 MNHEY and CDR2 SVGEGT. The CDR3 loop spans 14 amino acids. Losses at the gene ends were 5 bases for V and 5 bases for J; bases not matched to a gene: 7. This CDR3 is CASSAGTGFDEQYF. The CDR3 nucleotides are TGTGCCAGCAGTGCCGGGACAGGGTTCGACGAGCAGTACTTC.

The V call is TRBV9, the J call TRBJ1-3; no firm D call. The CDR3 spans 17 residues. Trimming cost V 0 bases and J 2 bases, with 15 bases left between them. The germline V gene encodes CDR1 SGDLS and CDR2 YYNGEE. The CDR3 loop is CASSVDPPGKAGNTIYF. DNA for the CDR3: TGTGCCAGCAGCGTAGATCCGCCGGGGAAGGCTGGAAACACCATATATTTT.

This clone was picked up a small number of times. The chain is built from TRBV5-1 and TRBJ1-4, with no clear D. The CDR3 sequence is 16 residues long. CDR1 is SGHRS, CDR2 YFSETQ, per germline. The ends were cut back, 2 bases at V and 2 bases at J, with 13 bases in the middle. The CDR3 sequence is CASSLSPPGTNEKLFF. The CDR3 DNA reads as TGCGCCAGCAGCTTATCTCCACCCGGGACTAATGAAAAACTGTTTTTT.

This chain joins TRBV7-9 and TRBJ1-1; unclear D gene. Trimming took 1 base from V and 1 from J, leaving 10 bases between them. The CDR3 extends over 15 amino acids. Per germline, CDR1 SEHNR and CDR2 FQNEAQ (reference sequence). This chain's CDR3 is CASSLVNTANTEAFF. CDR3 DNA sequence: TGTGCCAGCAGCTTAGTAAACACAGCGAACACTGAAGCTTTCTTT.

V usage is TRBV18 and J usage is TRBJ1-2, with a possible D match to TRBD1 (6 bases). Trimming pared 3 bases from V and 4 bases from J, leaving 12 bases between. This CDR3 has 14 amino acids. Per the germline V gene, CDR1 is KGHSH and CDR2 is LQKENI. The CDR3: CASSPTTGTYGYTF. CDR3 nucleotide sequence: TGTGCCAGCTCACCGACTACAGGGACCTATGGCTACACCTTC.

This clone was seen only a few times. The chain links TRBV5-1 to TRBJ1-3; a weak D match, TRBD1 (5 bases). Trimming shortened V by 0 bases and J by 0 bases, and 10 bases separated the two germline ends. Germline lookup yields CDR1 SGHRS and CDR2 YFSETQ. The CDR3 length is 16 residues. CDR3 sequence: CASSLGNRFSGNTIYF. The CDR3 bases are TGCGCCAGCAGCTTGGGTAACAGGTTCTCTGGAAACACCATATATTTT.

This rearrangement joins TRBV18 to TRBJ2-1, with 8 bases identical to TRBD1. Germline-derived CDR1 and CDR2 are KGHSH and LQKENI. V was clipped by 3 bases and J by 7 bases; unmatched bases: 8. The CDR3 sequence is 15 residues long. In DNA, the CDR3 is TGTGCCAGCTCACCGGCAGGGGGCGCCCGGAATGAGCAGTTCTTC. This translates into CASSPAGGARNEQFF.

This clone was counted a few times. V gene TRBV6-6 combines with J gene TRBJ2-7; D unclear. The germline V gene has CDR1 MNHNY and CDR2 SVGAGI (reference sequence). The V gene lost 1 base and the J gene lost 1 base, with 8 bases spanning the gap. The CDR3 is 14 residues long. The DNA of the CDR3 is TGTGCCAGCAGTTACTTCGGGTCATCCTACGAGCAGTACTTC. Translated: CASSYFGSSYEQYF.

This chain connects TRBV5-5 to TRBJ1-6; 9 bases align to TRBD1. Germline CDR1 and CDR2: SGHKS and YYEKEE (reference sequence). Trimming at V came to 7 bases and at J to 10 bases, leaving 21 bases not matched to a gene. This CDR3 region has 18 residues. The DNA of the CDR3 is TGTGCCAGCGCACCGGGACCGGGACAGGGAGTTTTGATGTCACCCCTCCACTTT. Its protein is CASAPGPGQGVLMSPLHF.

The chain has TRBV10-3 and TRBJ1-4, with no clear D. This CDR3 is 15 amino acids long. In germline, CDR1 is ENHRY, CDR2 SYGVKD. Trimming left V 4 bases short and J 7 bases short, with 16 bases between. The CDR3 here is CAISGVAGVGEKLFF. CDR3 DNA sequence: TGTGCCATCAGTGGGGTAGCCGGGGTAGGTGAAAAACTGTTTTTT.

This chain connects TRBV6-5 to TRBJ1-5; no firm D call. The ends were cut back, 0 bases at V and 5 bases at J, with 5 bases in the middle. The germline V gene encodes CDR1 MNHEY and CDR2 SVGAGI. The CDR3 is 13 amino acids. The chain's CDR3 is CASSYSGDQPQHF. The CDR3 nucleotides are TGTGCCAGCAGTTACTCTGGAGATCAGCCCCAGCATTTT.